This TCR beta chain is from a study of siplizumab effects on memory and regulatory T cells. Study results and limitations: Under siplizumab, an average around 69% of mappable alloreactive CD4+ clones were Treg-derived, compared with over 25% in controls. Suppressive function of proliferating Tregs from siplizumab cultures was not confirmed. Most alloreactive clones went unmapped to unstimulated subsets; only a minor fraction mapped.

About this clone: The antigen is unknown.

Assay used: immunoSEQ multiplex PCR; TCRdb lists only in-frame clones, some missing. The data show around 77,000 clones, with roughly nine tenths seen just once and approximately 30% held by the top ten. The specimen was CD8+ T cells sorted from blood. The sequence was obtained from a human donor in good health.

The CDR3 loop reads CASSLGASVGGIAGGSSTDTQYF. The DNA of the CDR3 is TGCGCCAGCAGCTTAGGAGCCTCAGTGGGAGGCATAGCGGGAGGCTCTAGCACAGATACGCAGTATTTT. The rearrangement links TRBV5-1 to TRBJ2-3; 10 nucleotides align to TRBD2. Germline CDR1 and CDR2: SGHRS and YFSETQ. The V gene end was trimmed by 2 bases and the J gene end by 0 bases; junction bases not matched to a gene: 24. The CDR3 covers 23 residues.